Below are 14 T cell receptor beta chains sequenced from a single sample in a study of blood T cell repertoires in COVID-19. The table came from immunoSEQ multiplex PCR; TCRdb's copy has only in-frame clones and leaves some out. The repertoire includes under 250,000 clones, over 80% of them detected once, and around 25% sits in the top ten. Sequenced material: peripheral blood. The receptor source for this set is a man aged 40-50 years with acute or convalescent COVID-19.

This clone was observed once. The V gene is TRBV11-3, the J gene TRBJ2-7; D is undetermined. There are 14 residues in the CDR3. Looked up from germline, CDR1 is SGHNT and CDR2 is YENEEA. V lost 5 bases, J lost 2 bases, and 13 bases lay in between. The CDR3 coding sequence is TGTGCCAGCAGCCGTTCGGTCCGCCCCTACGAGCAGTACTTC. This gives the protein CASSRSVRPYEQYF.

The rearrangement uses TRBV3-1 (or the pseudogene TRBV3-2) and TRBJ1-5; a possible D gene is TRBD1 (6 bases). Trimming pared 4 bases from V and 2 bases from J, leaving 18 bases between. Per germline, CDR1 LGHDT and CDR2 YNNKEL (reference sequence). The CDR3 loop spans 17 amino acids. CDR3 nucleotide sequence: TGTGCCAGCAGCCCACCAGTTTACTCAGGGGGCAATCAGCCCCAGCATTTT. This sequence encodes CASSPPVYSGGNQPQHF.

A single count supports this clone. The rearrangement links TRBV4-2 to TRBJ1-2; 9 bases align to TRBD1. V lost 3 bases and J lost 8; bases outside the gene matches: 13. CDR1 and CDR2 from the germline V gene are LGHNA and YNFKEQ. CDR3 length: 16 residues. CDR3 in amino acids: CASSHTAGTGRMGYTF. The CDR3 region has the DNA TGTGCCAGCAGCCATACCGCCGGGACAGGGAGAATGGGCTACACCTTC.

In the case of this clone: Different DNA sequences within this sample yield the same CDR3. The rearrangement uses TRBV3-1 (or the pseudogene TRBV3-2) and TRBJ2-7, with unresolved D. Germline CDR1 and CDR2: LGHDT and YNNKEL (reference sequence). V was pared by 1 base and J by 3 bases, with 4 bases between. The CDR3 is made up of 12 amino acids. The DNA for the CDR3 is TGTGCCAGCAGCCAAGTTATCTACGAGCAGTACTTC. Protein product: CASSQVIYEQYF.

CDR3 in DNA: TGCACCAGCAGCCAGGGACTAGCGACAAATGAGCAGTTCTTC. Translated, it gives CTSSQGLATNEQFF. V and J are TRBV1 and TRBJ2-1; the table's D call, TRBD2, was not checked against the DNA. TRBV1 is reported as a pseudogene. The CDR3 length is 14 residues.

This clone was detected only a few times. The genes are TRBV12-5 and TRBJ1-1; possibly TRBD1 for D (6 bases). Germline CDR1 and CDR2: LGHNT and FRNRAP. The CDR3 runs to 16 residues. Trimming took 0 bases from V and 2 from J, leaving 13 bases between them. The CDR3 coding sequence is TGTGCTAGTGGTTTGGTACAGGGCAGAGCAAACACTGAAGCTTTCTTT. It translates to CASGLVQGRANTEAFF. The whole variable domain, filled in from reference TRBV12-5 and TRBJ1-1, reads DARVTQTPRHKVTEMGQEVTMRCQPILGHNTVFWYRQTMMQGLELLAYFRNRAPLDDSGMPKDRFSAEMPDATLATLKIQPSEPRDSAVYFCASGLVQGRANTEAFFGQGTRLTVV.

CDR3 nucleotides: TGCGCCAGCAGCCAAGGGACAGCCTATGGCTACACCTTC. Protein sequence: CASSQGTAYGYTF. The chain links TRBV4-3 to TRBJ1-2; D might be TRBD1 (6 bases). This CDR3 has 13 residues. Deletions cut 1 base from V and 4 bases from J, with 7 bases between. Germline CDR1 and CDR2: LGHNA and YSLEER.

This clone appeared once. The chain combines TRBV2 with TRBJ1-1; D is perhaps TRBD1 (5 bases). This CDR3 is 11 amino acids long. Germline CDR1 is SNHLY and CDR2 is FYNNEI. V lost 5 bases and J 8 bases, leaving 9 bases between the germline ends. The CDR3, as DNA: TGTGCCAGCAGTTACGACAGAGAAGCTTTCTTT. This encodes CASSYDREAFF.

This chain joins TRBV19 and TRBJ1-2, with 8 positions matching TRBD1. The ends lost 8 bases at V and 2 bases at J; junction bases unmatched: 4. CDR1 is LNHDA and CDR2 is SQIVND in the germline V gene (reference sequence). This CDR3 spans 13 amino acids. The CDR3 sequence: CASGNRGNYGYTF. For the CDR3, the DNA is TGTGCCAGTGGAAACAGGGGGAACTATGGCTACACCTTC.

The chain's CDR3 is CATSDNTVNEQFF. CDR3 DNA: TGTGCCACCAGTGATAACACAGTGAATGAGCAGTTCTTC. The rearrangement uses TRBV24-1 and TRBJ2-1; D remains unclear. The CDR3 runs 13 residues. Germline CDR1 and CDR2: KGHDR and SFDVKD. V shed 3 bases and J shed 7 bases, with 9 bases lying between them.

This clone was observed a handful of times. The chain uses TRBV18 and TRBJ2-2, with D perhaps matching TRBD2 (5 bases). Per the germline V gene, CDR1 is KGHSH and CDR2 is LQKENI. Trimming shortened V by 6 bases and J by 6 bases, and 8 bases separated the two germline ends. The CDR3 is 12 residues long. The CDR3 nucleotides are TGTGCCAGCTCCGAGGGAGCCGGGGAGCTGTTTTTT. Protein: CASSEGAGELFF.

In its sample, this clone was seen once. The chain links TRBV30 to TRBJ1-6; the match to TRBD1 covers 7 bases. Germline-derived CDR1 and CDR2 are GTSNPN and SVGIG (reference sequence). CDR3 size: 14 residues. V lost 4 bases to trimming and J lost 8 bases; unmatched junction nucleotides: 8. The DNA for the CDR3 is TGTGCCTGGACCACCTACAGGGGAGATTCACCCCTCCACTTT. It specifies CAWTTYRGDSPLHF. The complete variable domain, with remaining parts taken from reference TRBV30 and TRBJ1-6, reads SQTIHQWPATLVQPVGSPLSLECTVEGTSNPNLYWYRQAAGRGLQLLFYSVGIGQISSEVPQNLSASRPQDRQFILSSKKLLLSDSGFYLCAWTTYRGDSPLHFGNGTRLTVT.

The chain carries TRBV10-1 and TRBJ2-5, with a possible D match to TRBD2 (6 bases). Germline V gene data show CDR1 as WNHNN and CDR2 as SYGVQD (reference sequence). The CDR3 sequence is 14 residues long. V lost 3 bases and J lost 1, with 9 bases in between. DNA of the CDR3: TGCGCCAGCAGTGATTCGGGACTCCAAGAGACCCAGTACTTC. This sequence encodes CASSDSGLQETQYF.

V usage is TRBV19 and J usage is TRBJ2-7; 8 bases align to TRBD1. This CDR3 comprises 16 residues. Germline lookup yields CDR1 LNHDA and CDR2 SQIVND (reference sequence). Trimming at V came to 5 bases and at J to 2 bases, leaving 11 bases not matched to a gene. CDR3 nucleotides: TGTGCCAGTAGTCCTCAGGACAGGGCGCTCCCCTACGAGCAGTACTTC. Protein: CASSPQDRALPYEQYF.